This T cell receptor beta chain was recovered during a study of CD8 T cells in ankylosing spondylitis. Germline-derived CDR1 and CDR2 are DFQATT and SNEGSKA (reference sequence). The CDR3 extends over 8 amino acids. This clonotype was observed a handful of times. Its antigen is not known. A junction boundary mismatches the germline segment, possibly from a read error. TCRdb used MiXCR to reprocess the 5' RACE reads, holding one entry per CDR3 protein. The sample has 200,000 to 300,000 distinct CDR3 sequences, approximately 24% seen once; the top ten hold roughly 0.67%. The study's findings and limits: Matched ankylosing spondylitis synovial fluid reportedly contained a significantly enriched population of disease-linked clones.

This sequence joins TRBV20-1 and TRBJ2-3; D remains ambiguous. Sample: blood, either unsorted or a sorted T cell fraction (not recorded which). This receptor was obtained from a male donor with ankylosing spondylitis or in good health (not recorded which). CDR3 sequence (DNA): TGCAGTGCCCGTACGGAGTATTTT. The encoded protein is CSARTEYF.